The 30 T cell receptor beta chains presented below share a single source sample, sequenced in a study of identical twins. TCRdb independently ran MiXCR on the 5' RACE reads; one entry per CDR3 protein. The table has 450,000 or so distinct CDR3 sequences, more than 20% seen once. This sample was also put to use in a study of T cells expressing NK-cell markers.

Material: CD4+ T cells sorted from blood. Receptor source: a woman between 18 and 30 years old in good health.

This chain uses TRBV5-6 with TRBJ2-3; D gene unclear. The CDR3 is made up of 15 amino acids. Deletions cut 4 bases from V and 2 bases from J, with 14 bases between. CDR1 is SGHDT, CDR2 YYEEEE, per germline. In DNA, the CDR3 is TGTGCCAGCAGCCTAACCCATACCTCCACAGATACGCAGTATTTT. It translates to CASSLTHTSTDTQYF.

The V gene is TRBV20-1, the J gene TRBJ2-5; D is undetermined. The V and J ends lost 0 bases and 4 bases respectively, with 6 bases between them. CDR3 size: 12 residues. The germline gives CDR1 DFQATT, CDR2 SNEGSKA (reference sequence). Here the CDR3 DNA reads TGCAGTGCTAGAGAGGGGTCAGAGACCCAGTACTTC. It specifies CSAREGSETQYF.

CDR3 sequence reads: CASSAVLREDIFSYNEQFF. The CDR3 coding sequence is TGCGCCAGCAGCGCTGTTCTGCGGGAGGATATTTTCTCCTACAATGAGCAGTTCTTC. The V call is TRBV10-2, the J call TRBJ2-1, with 8 bases matching TRBD2. CDR3 length: 19 amino acids. V dropped 6 bases and J dropped 0; count of bases not matched to a gene: 16. Germline V lookup: CDR1 WSHSY, CDR2 SAAADI.

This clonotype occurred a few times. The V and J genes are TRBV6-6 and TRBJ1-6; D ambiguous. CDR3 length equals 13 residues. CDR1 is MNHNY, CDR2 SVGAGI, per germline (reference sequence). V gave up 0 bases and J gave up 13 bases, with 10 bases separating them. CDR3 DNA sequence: TGTGCCAGCAGTTACTCGAATATATCTCCCCTCCACTTT. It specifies CASSYSNISPLHF.

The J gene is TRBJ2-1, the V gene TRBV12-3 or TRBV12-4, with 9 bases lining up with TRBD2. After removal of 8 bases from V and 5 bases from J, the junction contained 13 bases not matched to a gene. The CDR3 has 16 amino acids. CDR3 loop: CASSPARREGNNEQFF. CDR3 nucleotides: TGTGCCAGCTCCCCCGCCAGGCGGGAGGGAAACAATGAGCAGTTCTTC.

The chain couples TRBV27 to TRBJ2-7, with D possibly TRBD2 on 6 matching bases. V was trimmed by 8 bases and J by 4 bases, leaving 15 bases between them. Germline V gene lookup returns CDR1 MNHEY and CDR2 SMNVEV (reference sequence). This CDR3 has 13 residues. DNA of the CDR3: TGTGCCAGCTCGATGGAGGGATTTTACGAGCAGTACTTC. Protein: CASSMEGFYEQYF.

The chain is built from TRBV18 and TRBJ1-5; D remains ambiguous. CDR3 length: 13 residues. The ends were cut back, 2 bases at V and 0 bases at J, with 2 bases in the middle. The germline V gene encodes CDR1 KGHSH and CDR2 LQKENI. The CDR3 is CASSPVSNQPQHF. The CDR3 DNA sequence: TGTGCCAGCTCACCAGTTAGCAATCAGCCCCAGCATTTT. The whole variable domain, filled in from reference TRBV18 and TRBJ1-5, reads NAGVMQNPRHLVRRRGQEARLRCSPMKGHSHVYWYRQLPEEGLKFMVYLQKENIIDESGMPKERFSAEFPKEGPSILRIQQVVRGDSAAYFCASSPVSNQPQHFGDGTRLSIL.

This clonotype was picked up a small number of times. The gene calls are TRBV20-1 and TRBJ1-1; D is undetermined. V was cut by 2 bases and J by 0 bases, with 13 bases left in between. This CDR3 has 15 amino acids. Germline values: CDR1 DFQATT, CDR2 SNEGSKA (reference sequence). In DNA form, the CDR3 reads TGCAGTGCTAGACCGCTGGGGAATATGAACACTGAAGCTTTCTTT. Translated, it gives CSARPLGNMNTEAFF.

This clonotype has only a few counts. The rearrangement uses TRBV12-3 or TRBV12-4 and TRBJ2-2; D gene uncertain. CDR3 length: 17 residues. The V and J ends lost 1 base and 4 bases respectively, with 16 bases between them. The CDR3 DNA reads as TGTGCCAGCAGTTTAGGCAGACCTTCCTGGGGCACCGGGGAGCTGTTTTTT. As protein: CASSLGRPSWGTGELFF.

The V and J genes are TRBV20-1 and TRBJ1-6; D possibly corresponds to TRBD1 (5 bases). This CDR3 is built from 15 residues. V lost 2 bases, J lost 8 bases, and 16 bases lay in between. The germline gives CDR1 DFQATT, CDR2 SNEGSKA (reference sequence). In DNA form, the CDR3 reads TGCAGTGCTAGACACCCAGGGTTGGAAGATTCACCCCTCCACTTT. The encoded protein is CSARHPGLEDSPLHF.

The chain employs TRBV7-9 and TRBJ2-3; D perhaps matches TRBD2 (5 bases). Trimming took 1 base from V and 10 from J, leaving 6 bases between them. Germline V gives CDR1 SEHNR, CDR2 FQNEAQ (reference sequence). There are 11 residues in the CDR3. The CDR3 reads CASSLDGAQYF. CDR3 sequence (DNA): TGTGCCAGCAGCTTAGACGGGGCGCAGTATTTT.

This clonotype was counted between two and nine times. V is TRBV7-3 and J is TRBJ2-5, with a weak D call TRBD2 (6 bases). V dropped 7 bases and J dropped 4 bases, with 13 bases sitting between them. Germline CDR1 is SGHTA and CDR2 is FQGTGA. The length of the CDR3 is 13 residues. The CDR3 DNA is TGTGCCAGCAACGGGGGACTTGGAGAGACCCAGTACTTC. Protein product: CASNGGLGETQYF.

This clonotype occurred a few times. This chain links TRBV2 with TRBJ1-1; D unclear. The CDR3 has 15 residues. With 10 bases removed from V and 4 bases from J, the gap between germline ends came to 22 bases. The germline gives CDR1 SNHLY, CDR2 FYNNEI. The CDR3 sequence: CATRDGLRVSTEAFF. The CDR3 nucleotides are TGTGCCACCCGCGACGGGTTGAGGGTGAGCACTGAAGCTTTCTTT.

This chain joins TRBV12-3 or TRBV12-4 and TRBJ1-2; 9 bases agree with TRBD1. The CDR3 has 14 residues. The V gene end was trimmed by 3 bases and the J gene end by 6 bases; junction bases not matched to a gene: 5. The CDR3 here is CASSFRGTGNGYTF. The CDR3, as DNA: TGTGCCAGCAGTTTTAGGGGGACAGGGAATGGCTACACCTTC.

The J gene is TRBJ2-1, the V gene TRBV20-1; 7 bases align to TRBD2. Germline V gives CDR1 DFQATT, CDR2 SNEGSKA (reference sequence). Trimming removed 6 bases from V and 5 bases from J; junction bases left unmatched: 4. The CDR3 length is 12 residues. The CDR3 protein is CSADGLDNEQFF. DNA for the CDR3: TGCAGTGCCGACGGACTAGACAATGAGCAGTTCTTC.

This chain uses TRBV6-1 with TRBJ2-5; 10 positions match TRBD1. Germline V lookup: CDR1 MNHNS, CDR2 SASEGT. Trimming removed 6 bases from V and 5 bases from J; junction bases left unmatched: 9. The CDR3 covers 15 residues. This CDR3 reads CASRRGQGWGETQYF. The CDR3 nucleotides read TGTGCCAGCAGGCGGGGACAGGGGTGGGGGGAGACCCAGTACTTC.

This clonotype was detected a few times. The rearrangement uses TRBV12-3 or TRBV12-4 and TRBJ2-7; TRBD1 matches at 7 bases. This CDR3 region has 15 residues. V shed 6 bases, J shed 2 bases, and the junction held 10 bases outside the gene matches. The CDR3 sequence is CASSENRGTPYEQYF. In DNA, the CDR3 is TGTGCCAGCAGCGAAAACAGGGGCACTCCCTACGAGCAGTACTTC.

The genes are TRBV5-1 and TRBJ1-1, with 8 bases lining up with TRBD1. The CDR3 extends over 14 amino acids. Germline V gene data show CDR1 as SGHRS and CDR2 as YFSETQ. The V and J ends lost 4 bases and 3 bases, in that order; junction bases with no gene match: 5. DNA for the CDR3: TGCGCCAGCAGCGGTGGACAGGGCTACACTGAAGCTTTCTTT. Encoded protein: CASSGGQGYTEAFF.

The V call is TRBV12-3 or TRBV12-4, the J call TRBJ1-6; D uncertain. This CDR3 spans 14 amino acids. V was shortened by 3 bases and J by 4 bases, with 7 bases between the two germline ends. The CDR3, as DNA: TGTGCCAGCAGTTTTCGGGGTTATAATTCACCCCTCCACTTT. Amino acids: CASSFRGYNSPLHF.

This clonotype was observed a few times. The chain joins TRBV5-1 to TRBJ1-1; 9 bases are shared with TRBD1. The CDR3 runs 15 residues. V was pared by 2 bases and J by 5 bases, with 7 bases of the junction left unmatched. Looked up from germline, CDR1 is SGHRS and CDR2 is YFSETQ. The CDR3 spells CASSFRQGVGTEAFF. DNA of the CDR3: TGCGCCAGCAGCTTCCGACAGGGGGTAGGGACTGAAGCTTTCTTT.

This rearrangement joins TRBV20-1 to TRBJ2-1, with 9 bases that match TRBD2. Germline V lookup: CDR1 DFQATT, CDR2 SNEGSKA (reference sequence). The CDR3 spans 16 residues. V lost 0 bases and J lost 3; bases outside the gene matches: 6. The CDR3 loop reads CSARDLTSGLYNEQFF. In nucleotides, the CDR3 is TGCAGTGCTAGAGATTTGACTAGCGGCCTCTACAATGAGCAGTTCTTC.

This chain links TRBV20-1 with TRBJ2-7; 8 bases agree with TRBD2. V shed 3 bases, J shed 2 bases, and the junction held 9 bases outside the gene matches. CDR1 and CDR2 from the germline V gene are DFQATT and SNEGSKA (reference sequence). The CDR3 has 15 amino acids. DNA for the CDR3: TGCAGTGCTAGGTCGGGACTAGTCGGACCCTACGAGCAGTACTTC. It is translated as CSARSGLVGPYEQYF.

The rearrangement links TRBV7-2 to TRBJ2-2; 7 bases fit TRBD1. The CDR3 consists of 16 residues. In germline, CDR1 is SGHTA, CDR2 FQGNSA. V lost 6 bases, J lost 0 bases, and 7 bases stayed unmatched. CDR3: CASSNRQGSNTGELFF. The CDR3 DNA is TGTGCCAGCAGTAACAGACAGGGTTCGAACACCGGGGAGCTGTTTTTT.

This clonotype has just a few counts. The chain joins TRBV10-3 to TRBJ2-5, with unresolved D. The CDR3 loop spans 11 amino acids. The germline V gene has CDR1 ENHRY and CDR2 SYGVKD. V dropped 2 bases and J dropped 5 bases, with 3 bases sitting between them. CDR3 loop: CAISEEETQYF. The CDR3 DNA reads TGTGCCATCAGTGAGGAGGAGACCCAGTACTTC.

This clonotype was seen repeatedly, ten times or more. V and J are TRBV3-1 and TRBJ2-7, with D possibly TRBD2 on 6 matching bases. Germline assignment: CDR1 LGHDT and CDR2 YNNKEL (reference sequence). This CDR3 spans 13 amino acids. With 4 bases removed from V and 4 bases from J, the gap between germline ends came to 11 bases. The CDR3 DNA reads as TGTGCCAGCAGCCGGGCGGGATCATACGAGCAGTACTTC. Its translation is CASSRAGSYEQYF.

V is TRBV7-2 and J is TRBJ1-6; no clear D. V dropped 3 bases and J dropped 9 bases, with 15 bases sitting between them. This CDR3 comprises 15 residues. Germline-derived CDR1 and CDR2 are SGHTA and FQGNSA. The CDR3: CASSFFGISSSPLHF. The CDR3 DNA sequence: TGTGCCAGCAGCTTTTTCGGCATCTCATCTTCACCCCTCCACTTT.

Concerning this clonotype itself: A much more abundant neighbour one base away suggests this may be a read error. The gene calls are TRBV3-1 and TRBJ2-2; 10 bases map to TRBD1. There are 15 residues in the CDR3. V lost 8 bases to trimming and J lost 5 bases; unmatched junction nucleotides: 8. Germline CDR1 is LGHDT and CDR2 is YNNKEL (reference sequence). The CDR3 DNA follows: TGTGCCAGCTGTCTTGGACAGGGGGAAACCGGGGAGCTGTTTTTT. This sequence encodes CASCLGQGETGELFF.

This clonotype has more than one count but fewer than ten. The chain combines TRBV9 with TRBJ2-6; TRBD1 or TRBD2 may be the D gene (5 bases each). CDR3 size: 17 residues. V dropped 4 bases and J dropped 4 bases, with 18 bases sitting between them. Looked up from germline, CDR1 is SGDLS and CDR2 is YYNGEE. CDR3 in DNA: TGTGCCAGCAGCCCAGGGTTTTCTCCGGGGGGGGCCAACGTCCTGACTTTC. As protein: CASSPGFSPGGANVLTF.

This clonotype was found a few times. The CDR3 sequence is CASSLRGGGIQFF. The CDR3, as DNA: TGTGCCAGCAGTTTAAGGGGCGGGGGGATACAGTTCTTC. This chain links TRBV28 with TRBJ2-1, with TRBD2 matching 8 bases. Germline trimming cut 2 bases from V and 13 bases from J; bases unmatched to any gene: 7. Looked up from germline, CDR1 is MDHEN and CDR2 is SYDVKM. The CDR3 is 13 residues long.

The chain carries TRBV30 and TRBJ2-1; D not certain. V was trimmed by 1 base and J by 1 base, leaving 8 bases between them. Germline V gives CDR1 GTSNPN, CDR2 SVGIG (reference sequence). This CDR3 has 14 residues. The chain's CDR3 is CAWSGGASYNEQFF. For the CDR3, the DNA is TGTGCCTGGAGTGGTGGAGCATCCTACAATGAGCAGTTCTTC.